Below, 23 T cell receptor beta chains from the same sample are listed, as sequenced in a study of blood T cell repertoires in COVID-19. TCRdb's copy holds only in-frame clones and misses some; the assay was immunoSEQ multiplex PCR. The sample records 180,000 or so clones, 75% to 85% being singletons. Sequencing was performed on peripheral blood. The source is a woman aged 40-49 years with COVID-19, enrolled during active disease.

V gene TRBV5-8 combines with J gene TRBJ2-5; possibly TRBD1 for D (6 bases). The CDR3 covers 14 residues. Trimming removed 0 bases from V and 5 bases from J, with 11 bases in between. Germline assignment: CDR1 SGHTS and CDR2 YDEGEE. Here the CDR3 reads CASSLVARGETQYF. CDR3 sequence (DNA): TGTGCCAGCAGCTTGGTTGCGAGGGGGGAGACCCAGTACTTC.

This clone has only one observation. The chain employs TRBV6-1 and TRBJ1-5; D perhaps matches TRBD1 (6 bases). Trimming removed 1 base from V and 6 bases from J, with 16 bases in between. CDR1 and CDR2 (germline): MNHNS, SASEGT. CDR3 length equals 16 residues. The CDR3 here is CASSEEEGGGAQPQHF. DNA of the CDR3: TGTGCCAGCAGTGAAGAAGAGGGGGGAGGGGCTCAGCCCCAGCATTTT.

This clone was observed a few times. V gene TRBV19 combines with J gene TRBJ2-7, with no clear D. Trimming removed 6 bases at V and 2 bases at J, with 14 bases between. Germline CDR1 is LNHDA and CDR2 is SQIVND (reference sequence). CDR3 length equals 14 residues. The CDR3 DNA follows: TGTGCCAGTAGCGTCCGCGGTACCGCCTACGAGCAGTACTTC. As protein: CASSVRGTAYEQYF.

The chain links TRBV6-5 to TRBJ2-7, with 7 bases fitting TRBD1. This CDR3 spans 15 amino acids. The germline V gene encodes CDR1 MNHEY and CDR2 SVGAGI. V trimming: 7 bases; J trimming: 7 bases; junction bases outside the gene matches: 16. CDR3 DNA sequence: TGTGCCAGCAACCTGGACAGGCCGAGGGGGAAGGAGCAGTACGTC. It is translated as CASNLDRPRGKEQYV.

The sample holds many counts of this clone. J is TRBJ1-1 and V is TRBV10-2, with D unclear. Trimming cost V 7 bases and J 5 bases, with 8 bases left between them. The germline V gene encodes CDR1 WSHSY and CDR2 SAAADI. The CDR3 has 11 residues. CDR3 amino acids: CASISGTEAFF. DNA of the CDR3: TGCGCCAGCATTAGCGGGACTGAAGCTTTCTTT.

This clone was counted once. The rearrangement uses TRBV19 and TRBJ2-3, with TRBD2 matching 9 bases. Germline loops: CDR1 LNHDA, CDR2 SQIVND (reference sequence). V gave up 7 bases and J gave up 1 base; unmatched junction bases: 6. The CDR3 length is 15 residues. This CDR3 is CASTRGGAGTDTQYF. The CDR3 bases are TGTGCCAGTACCCGCGGGGGGGCGGGCACAGATACGCAGTATTTT.

The gene calls are TRBV27 and TRBJ1-4; 8 nucleotides align to TRBD1. With V trimmed by 6 bases and J by 7 bases, 7 bases remained unmatched. Germline V lookup: CDR1 MNHEY, CDR2 SMNVEV (reference sequence). The CDR3 is 14 amino acids. DNA for the CDR3: TGTGCCAGCAGCAAGACAGGGGCGGGTGAAAAACTGTTTTTT. It encodes CASSKTGAGEKLFF.

The V call is TRBV6-5, the J call TRBJ1-5; D possibly corresponds to TRBD1 (5 bases). V dropped 4 bases and J dropped 7 bases, with 11 bases sitting between them. Germline-derived CDR1 and CDR2 are MNHEY and SVGAGI. CDR3 length: 13 residues. The CDR3 DNA is TGTGCCAGCAGTTCCAGGGCAGGACAGCCCCAGCATTTT. It is translated as CASSSRAGQPQHF.

The chain couples TRBV10-3 to TRBJ1-5; perhaps TRBD1 as D (6 bases). The V end lost 4 bases, the J end lost 5 bases, and 9 bases lay between the germline ends. Germline V gives CDR1 ENHRY, CDR2 SYGVKD. CDR3 size: 13 residues. For the CDR3, the DNA is TGTGCCATCAGTGGGACAGAGGATCAGCCCCAGCATTTT. It translates to CAISGTEDQPQHF.

This clone was seen once. V and J are TRBV2 and TRBJ2-5; D remains unclear. V was trimmed by 5 bases and J by 5 bases, leaving 9 bases between them. The CDR3 loop spans 12 amino acids. Germline V gives CDR1 SNHLY, CDR2 FYNNEI. CDR3 in DNA: TGTGCCAGCAGTACCCCCCGGGAGACCCAGTACTTC. It translates to CASSTPRETQYF.

This clone was seen more than once but under ten times. The V gene is TRBV9, the J gene TRBJ2-2, with 9 bases lining up with TRBD2. Trimming at V came to 0 bases and at J to 5 bases, leaving 5 bases not matched to a gene. The CDR3 length is 16 residues. Germline values: CDR1 SGDLS, CDR2 YYNGEE. The DNA for the CDR3 is TGTGCCAGCAGCGTAGGTATAGCGGGAGTTACCGGGGAGCTGTTTTTT. Its protein is CASSVGIAGVTGELFF.

The gene calls are TRBV18 and TRBJ1-2; 9 bases line up with TRBD1. V gave up 6 bases and J gave up 3 bases; unmatched junction bases: 20. The germline V gene encodes CDR1 KGHSH and CDR2 LQKENI. The CDR3 spans 19 residues. CDR3 sequence (DNA): TGTGCCAGCTCGCCGACCACCACAATTCCGGGACAGGGTTACTATGGCTACACCTTC. Translating gives CASSPTTTIPGQGYYGYTF. Full variable domain (outside the CDR3, taken from reference TRBV18 and TRBJ1-2): NAGVMQNPRHLVRRRGQEARLRCSPMKGHSHVYWYRQLPEEGLKFMVYLQKENIIDESGMPKERFSAEFPKEGPSILRIQQVVRGDSAAYFCASSPTTTIPGQGYYGYTFGSGTRLTVV.

The V call is TRBV6-1, the J call TRBJ2-5, with 9 positions matching TRBD1. From germline, CDR1 is MNHNS and CDR2 SASEGT. After removal of 3 bases from V and 5 bases from J, the junction contained 7 bases not matched to a gene. The CDR3 totals 15 residues. Here the CDR3 reads CASSESTGGGETQYF. In nucleotides, the CDR3 is TGTGCCAGCAGTGAGAGTACAGGGGGCGGGGAGACCCAGTACTTC.

The chain has TRBV4-2 and TRBJ2-1; D ambiguous. Deletions cut 6 bases from V and 0 bases from J, with 12 bases between. Germline V gene lookup returns CDR1 LGHNA and CDR2 YNFKEQ. The CDR3 is made up of 15 amino acids. The CDR3 sequence: CASSPALSSYNEQFF. CDR3 DNA sequence: TGTGCCAGCAGTCCAGCGTTGAGCTCCTACAATGAGCAGTTCTTC.

This rearrangement joins TRBV5-6 to TRBJ2-5; TRBD2 aligns across 15 bases. CDR1 and CDR2 from the germline V gene are SGHDT and YYEEEE. CDR3 size: 16 residues. V was pared by 0 bases and J by 5 bases, with 2 bases of the junction left unmatched. The CDR3 sequence is CASSLDGLAGGETQYF. CDR3 DNA sequence: TGTGCCAGCAGCTTGGATGGACTAGCGGGAGGGGAGACCCAGTACTTC.

V is TRBV15 and J is TRBJ1-5; 8 nucleotides match TRBD1. V trimming: 4 bases; J trimming: 4 bases; junction bases outside the gene matches: 6. The CDR3 is 15 residues long. Looked up from germline, CDR1 is LNHNV and CDR2 is YYDKDF (reference sequence). The CDR3 loop is CATSTKGQGNQPQHF. The CDR3 coding sequence is TGTGCCACCAGCACCAAAGGACAGGGAAATCAGCCCCAGCATTTT.

Worth noting for this clone: Other DNA sequences in the sample encode the same CDR3. The J gene is TRBJ1-2, the V gene TRBV19, with 12 bases fitting TRBD1. The CDR3 contains 14 residues. J gave up 7 bases and V 6 bases, and 6 bases lay outside the gene matches. Germline V gene lookup returns CDR1 LNHDA and CDR2 SQIVND (reference sequence). CDR3: CASSTGQGAGGYTF. The DNA for the CDR3 is TGTGCCAGTAGCACGGGACAGGGGGCCGGTGGCTACACCTTC.

The chain combines TRBV15 with TRBJ2-7; D is ambiguous. The CDR3 consists of 13 residues. Trimming cost V 0 bases and J 3 bases, with 6 bases left between them. Germline CDR1 reads LNHNV; CDR2 reads YYDKDF (reference sequence). CDR3 sequence (DNA): TGTGCCACCAGCAGAGATCCAGGCTACGAGCAGTACTTC. Translated: CATSRDPGYEQYF.

In DNA form, the CDR3 reads TGTGCCTGGATTCCCGCATGGGGGACAGGGCAATCACCCCTCCACTTT. Translation: CAWIPAWGTGQSPLHF. V and J are TRBV30 and TRBJ1-6, with 9 bases lining up with TRBD1. In germline, CDR1 is GTSNPN, CDR2 SVGIG (reference sequence). The ends lost 4 bases at V and 10 bases at J; junction bases unmatched: 14. This CDR3 is 16 amino acids long.

The chain recombines TRBV10-3 with TRBJ2-1; D not certain. Germline V CDR1 and CDR2: ENHRY, SYGVKD. V lost 6 bases, J lost 7 bases, and 10 bases lay in between. CDR3 length equals 12 residues. CDR3 in DNA: TGTGCCATCAGCCCAGGATTGAATGAGCAGTTCTTC. This sequence encodes CAISPGLNEQFF.

The chain combines TRBV3-1 (or the pseudogene TRBV3-2) with TRBJ2-1; TRBD2 matches 15 bases. J was trimmed by 10 bases and V by 4 bases; bases with no gene match: 2. The germline gives CDR1 LGHDT, CDR2 YNNKEL (reference sequence). The CDR3 spans 14 residues. The CDR3 is CASSRTSGRGEQFF. In nucleotides, the CDR3 is TGTGCCAGCAGCCGGACTAGCGGGAGGGGGGAGCAGTTCTTC.

The rearrangement links TRBV5-5 to TRBJ2-7; possible D gene TRBD1, 5 bases. Trimming stripped 3 bases from V and 6 bases from J, with 13 bases between. Germline loops: CDR1 SGHKS, CDR2 YYEKEE (reference sequence). This CDR3 has 13 amino acids. CDR3: CASSSQGRGEQYV. The CDR3 DNA sequence: TGTGCCAGCAGCTCGCAGGGTAGGGGCGAGCAGTACGTC.

J is TRBJ1-6 and V is TRBV30; D uncertain. Germline loops: CDR1 GTSNPN, CDR2 SVGIG (reference sequence). Trimming pared 3 bases from V and 7 bases from J, leaving 13 bases between. CDR3 length equals 14 residues. This CDR3 reads CAWRAGTGNSPLHF. As DNA, the CDR3 is TGTGCCTGGAGGGCGGGAACGGGAAATTCACCCCTCCACTTT.